This T cell receptor beta chain derives from a study of blood T cell repertoires in COVID-19. The overall study: COVID-19 samples, acute and convalescent, were from the United States, Italy and Spain.

Those enrolled, adults aged about 18 to 89 years, came from about two dozen US areas. The method was immunoSEQ multiplex PCR; TCRdb's version includes in-frame clones alone and lacks a portion of them. The table has approximately 200,000 clones, about 86% seen once. The sequence was collected from a woman aged 40 to 50 with acute COVID-19. Sequencing was done on a sample of PBMCs or T cells enriched from blood (not recorded which).

In DNA form, the CDR3 reads TGTGCCACCAGCACAACCTTGGAGGGTCGGCTCTACGAGCAGTACTTC. Translating it yields CATSTTLEGRLYEQYF. This sequence joins TRBV15 and TRBJ2-7; a weak D match, TRBD2 (6 bases). The germline V gene has CDR1 LNHNV and CDR2 YYDKDF (reference sequence). The CDR3 is 16 residues long. Trimming took 4 bases from V and 3 from J, leaving 19 bases between them.